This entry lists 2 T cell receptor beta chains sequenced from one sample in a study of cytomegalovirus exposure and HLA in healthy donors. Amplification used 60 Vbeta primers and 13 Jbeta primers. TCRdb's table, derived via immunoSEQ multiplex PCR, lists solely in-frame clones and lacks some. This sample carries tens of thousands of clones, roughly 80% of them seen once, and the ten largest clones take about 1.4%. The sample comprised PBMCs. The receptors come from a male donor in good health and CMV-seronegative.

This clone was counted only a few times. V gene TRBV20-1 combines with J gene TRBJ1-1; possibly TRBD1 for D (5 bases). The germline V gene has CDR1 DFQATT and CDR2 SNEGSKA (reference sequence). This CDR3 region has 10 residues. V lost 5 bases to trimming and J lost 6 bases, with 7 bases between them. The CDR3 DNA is TGCAGTGCTCGGACACCTGAAGCTTTCTTT. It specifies CSARTPEAFF.

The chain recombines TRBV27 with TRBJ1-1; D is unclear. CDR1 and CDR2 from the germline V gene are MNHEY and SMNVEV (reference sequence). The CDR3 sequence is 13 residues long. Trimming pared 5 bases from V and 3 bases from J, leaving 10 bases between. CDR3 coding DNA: TGTGCCAGCAGTATGTATACGGACACTGAAGCTTTCTTT. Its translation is CASSMYTDTEAFF.